The source of this T cell receptor (beta chain) is a study of cytomegalovirus exposure and HLA in healthy donors. With 60 Vbeta and 13 Jbeta primers, the PCR was carried out. Sequencing was performed with immunoSEQ multiplex PCR; in TCRdb, only in-frame clones are kept and a portion is missing. The sample lists 150,000 to 200,000 clones, 65% to 80% occurring once. V lost 5 bases to trimming and J lost 7 bases; unmatched junction nucleotides: 5. The CDR3 runs to 13 residues. Per the germline V gene, CDR1 is MDHEN and CDR2 is SYDVKM. Turning to this clone: Its target is not known.

General observations from the study: HLA alleles were associated with roughly 17,000 TCR beta sequences in a later analysis at 0.05 false discovery rate. Rare TCR sequences dominated, though some public TCRs recurred in many donors. Presence/absence analysis assumed near-uniform sequencing depth across donors.

The chain links TRBV28 to TRBJ2-3; TRBD2 matches 8 bases. The TCR originated in a man between 40 and 49 years old in good health and CMV-seronegative. Sequenced input: PBMCs. The chain's CDR3 is CASSIIAGYTQYF. The CDR3, as DNA: TGTGCCAGCAGTATAATAGCGGGGTATACGCAGTATTTT.